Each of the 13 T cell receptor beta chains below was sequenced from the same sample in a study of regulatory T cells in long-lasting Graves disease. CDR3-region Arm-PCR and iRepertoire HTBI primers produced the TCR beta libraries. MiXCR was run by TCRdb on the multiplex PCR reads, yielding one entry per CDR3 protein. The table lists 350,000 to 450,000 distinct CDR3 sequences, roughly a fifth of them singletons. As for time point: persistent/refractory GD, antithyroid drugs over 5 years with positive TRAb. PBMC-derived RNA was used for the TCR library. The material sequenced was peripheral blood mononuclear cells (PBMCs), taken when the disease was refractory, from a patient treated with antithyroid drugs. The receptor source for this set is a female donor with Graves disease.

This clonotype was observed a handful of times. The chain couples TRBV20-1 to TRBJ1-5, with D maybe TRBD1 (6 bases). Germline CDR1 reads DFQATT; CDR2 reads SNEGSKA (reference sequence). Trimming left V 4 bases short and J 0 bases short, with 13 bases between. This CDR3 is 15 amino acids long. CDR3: CSANDRTNSNQPQHF. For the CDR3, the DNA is TGCAGTGCTAACGACAGGACTAATAGCAATCAGCCCCAGCATTTT.

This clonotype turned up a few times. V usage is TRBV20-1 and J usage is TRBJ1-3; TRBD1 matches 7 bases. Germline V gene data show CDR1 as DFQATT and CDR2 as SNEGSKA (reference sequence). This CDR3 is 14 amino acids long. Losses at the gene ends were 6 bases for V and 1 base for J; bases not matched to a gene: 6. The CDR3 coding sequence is TGCAGTGCCGTCGGACAGGCGTCTGGAAACACCATATATTTT. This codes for CSAVGQASGNTIYF.

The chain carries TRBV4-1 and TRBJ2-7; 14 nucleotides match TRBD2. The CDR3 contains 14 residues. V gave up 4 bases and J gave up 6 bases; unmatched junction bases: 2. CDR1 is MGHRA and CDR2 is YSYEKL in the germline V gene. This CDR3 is CASSPGLAGAEQYF. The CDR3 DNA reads TGCGCCAGCAGCCCGGGACTAGCGGGAGCCGAGCAGTACTTC.

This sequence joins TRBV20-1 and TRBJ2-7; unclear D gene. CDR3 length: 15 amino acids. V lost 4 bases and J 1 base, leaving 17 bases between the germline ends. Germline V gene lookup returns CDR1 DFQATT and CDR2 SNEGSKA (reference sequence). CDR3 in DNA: TGCAGTGCTACCAAAACGACTGGCGCGTCCTACGAGCAGTACTTC. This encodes CSATKTTGASYEQYF.

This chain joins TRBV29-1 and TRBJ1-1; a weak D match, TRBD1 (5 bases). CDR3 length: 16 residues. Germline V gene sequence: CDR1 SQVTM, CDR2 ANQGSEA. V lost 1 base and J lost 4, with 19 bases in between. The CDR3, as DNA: TGCAGCGTTGAAGGGGGGTTCGGCGATCGAGGCACTGAAGCTTTCTTT. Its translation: CSVEGGFGDRGTEAFF.

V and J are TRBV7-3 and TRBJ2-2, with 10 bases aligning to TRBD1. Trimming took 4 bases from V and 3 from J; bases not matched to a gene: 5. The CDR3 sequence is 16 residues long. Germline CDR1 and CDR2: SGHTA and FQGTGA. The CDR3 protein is CASSSGTGADTGELFF. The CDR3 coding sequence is TGTGCCAGCAGCTCCGGGACAGGGGCGGACACCGGGGAGCTGTTTTTT.

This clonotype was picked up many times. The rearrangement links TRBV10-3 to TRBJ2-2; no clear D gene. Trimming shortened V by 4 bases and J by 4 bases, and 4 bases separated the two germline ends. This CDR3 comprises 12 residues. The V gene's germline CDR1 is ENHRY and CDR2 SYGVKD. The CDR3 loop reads CAISAGTGELFF. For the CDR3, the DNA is TGTGCCATCAGTGCGGGCACCGGGGAGCTGTTTTTT.

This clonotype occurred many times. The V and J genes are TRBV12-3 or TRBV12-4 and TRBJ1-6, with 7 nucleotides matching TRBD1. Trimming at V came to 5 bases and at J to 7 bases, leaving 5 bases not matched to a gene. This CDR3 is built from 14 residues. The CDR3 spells CASSPTGSNSPLHF. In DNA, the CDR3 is TGTGCCAGCAGTCCGACAGGGAGCAATTCACCCCTCCACTTT.

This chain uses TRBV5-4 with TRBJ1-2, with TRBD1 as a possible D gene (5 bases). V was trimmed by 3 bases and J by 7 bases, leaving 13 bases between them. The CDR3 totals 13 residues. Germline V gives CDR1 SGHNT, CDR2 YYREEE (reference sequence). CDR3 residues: CASSWGSTVGYTF. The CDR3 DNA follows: TGTGCCAGCAGCTGGGGGTCGACAGTTGGCTACACCTTC.

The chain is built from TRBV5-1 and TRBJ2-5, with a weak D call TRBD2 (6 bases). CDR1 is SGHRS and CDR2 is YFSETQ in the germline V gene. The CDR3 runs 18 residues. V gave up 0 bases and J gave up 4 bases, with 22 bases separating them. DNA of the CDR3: TGCGCCAGCAGCTTGGAGGCCTTTAGCAGACTAGGCGGAGAGACCCAGTACTTC. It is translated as CASSLEAFSRLGGETQYF.

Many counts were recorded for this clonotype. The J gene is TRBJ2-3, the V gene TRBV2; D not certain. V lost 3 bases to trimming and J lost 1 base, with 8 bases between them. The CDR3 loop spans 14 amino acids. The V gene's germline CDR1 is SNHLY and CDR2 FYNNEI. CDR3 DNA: TGTGCCAGCAGTGACTGGTCTGGCACAGATACGCAGTATTTT. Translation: CASSDWSGTDTQYF.

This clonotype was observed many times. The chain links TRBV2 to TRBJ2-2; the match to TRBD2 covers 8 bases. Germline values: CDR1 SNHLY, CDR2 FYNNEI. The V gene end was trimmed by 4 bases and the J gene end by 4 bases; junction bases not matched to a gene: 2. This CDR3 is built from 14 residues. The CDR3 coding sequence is TGTGCCAGCAGTGGGCTAGCGGGCACCGGGGAGCTGTTTTTT. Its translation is CASSGLAGTGELFF. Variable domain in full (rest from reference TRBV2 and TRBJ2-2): EPEVTQTPSHQVTQMGQEVILRCVPISNHLYFYWYRQILGQKVEFLVSFYNNEISEKSEIFDDQFSVERPDGSNFTLKIRSTKLEDSAMYFCASSGLAGTGELFFGEGSRLTVL.

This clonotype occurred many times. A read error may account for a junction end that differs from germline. The CDR3 loop reads CASSEEVQQETQYF. The CDR3 nucleotides are TGTGCCAGCAGCGAAGAAGTACAGCAAGAGACCCAGTACTTC. The rearrangement links TRBV2 to TRBJ2-5; D gene ambiguous. This CDR3 is built from 14 residues. Germline CDR1 reads SNHLY; CDR2 reads FYNNEI.